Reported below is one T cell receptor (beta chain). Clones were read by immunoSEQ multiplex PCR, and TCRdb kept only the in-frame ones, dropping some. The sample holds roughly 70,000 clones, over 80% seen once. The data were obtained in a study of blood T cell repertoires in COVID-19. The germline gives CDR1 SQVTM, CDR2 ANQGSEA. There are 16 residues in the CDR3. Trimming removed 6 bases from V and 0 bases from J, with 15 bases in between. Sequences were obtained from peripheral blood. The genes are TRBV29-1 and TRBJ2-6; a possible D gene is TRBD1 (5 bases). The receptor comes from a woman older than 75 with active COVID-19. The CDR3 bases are TGCAGCGTGGCCGACAGCTTATTCTCTGGGGCCAACGTCCTGACTTTC. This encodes CSVADSLFSGANVLTF.